The clone carrying this TCR beta chain was detected a few times. Study processing details: Reference gene primer amplification gave nucleated cell count estimates. Using immunoSEQ multiplex PCR, the repertoire was profiled, and TCRdb retains in-frame clones only, with some absent. The V and J calls and the clone size are those of that table, but D and trimming were determined from the DNA. This table has some 50,000 clones, less than 85% appearing once. These data are taken from a study of blood T cell repertoires in COVID-19. As for the study in general: There were acute and convalescent COVID-19 samples, and they came from the United States, Italy and Spain. PBMCs, B-cell-depleted T cells, or T cells provided the cDNA or gDNA that made up the material.

The TCR was taken from a middle-aged man with active COVID-19. Sequenced: peripheral blood.

The CDR3 protein is CASSPGLAGGHNEQFF. The DNA of the CDR3 is TGCGCCAGCAGCCCCGGACTAGCGGGGGGCCACAATGAGCAGTTCTTC. The J gene is TRBJ2-1, the V gene TRBV5-1, with 14 bases lining up with TRBD2. Germline V gives CDR1 SGHRS, CDR2 YFSETQ. V was pared by 4 bases and J by 5 bases, with 5 bases of the junction left unmatched. The CDR3 has 16 residues.